The source of this T cell receptor (beta chain) is a study of blood T cell repertoires in COVID-19. Looking at the study overall: Both acute and convalescent COVID-19 samples were obtained from the United States, Italy and Spain. PBMCs, B-cell-depleted T cells, or T cells provided the cDNA or gDNA that made up the material.

V was cut by 0 bases and J by 1 base, with 9 bases left in between. The CDR3 runs 15 residues. Germline lookup yields CDR1 SGHKS and CDR2 YYEKEE (reference sequence). In the authors' methods: Estimation of nucleated cell counts was performed using reference gene primer amplification. Method: immunoSEQ multiplex PCR; TCRdb's copy keeps in-frame clones and lacks some. V and J calls plus clone size are reproduced from that table; the DNA served to infer D and trimming. The sample has some 130,000 clones, about 89% seen once. The specimen sequenced was peripheral blood. The source of this sequence is a woman in her seventies with COVID-19, enrolled during active disease. The rearrangement links TRBV5-5 to TRBJ2-3, with D perhaps matching TRBD1 (6 bases). In DNA form, the CDR3 reads TGTGCCAGCAGCTTGGGACAGGATCGCACAGATACGCAGTATTTT. Protein: CASSLGQDRTDTQYF.